The next 3 T cell receptor beta chains were all read from a single sample in a study of PD-L1 blockade in urothelial cancer. Documented time point: peripheral blood 6 weeks after treatment start. Clones were read by immunoSEQ multiplex PCR, and TCRdb kept only the in-frame ones, dropping some. Of 20,000 to 25,000 clones detected, around nine tenths appear once; the ten largest clones hold over 9%. Material: PBMCs, obtained around atezolizumab (anti-PD-L1) treatment. The receptors here all came from a woman aged 60-75 years with urothelial cancer.

V usage is TRBV2 and J usage is TRBJ1-4; 8 positions agree with TRBD1. Trimming cost V 4 bases and J 7 bases; bases outside gene matches: 8. This CDR3 comprises 15 residues. Germline V CDR1 and CDR2: SNHLY, FYNNEI. The CDR3: CASSGQGAMGEKLFF. The CDR3 DNA reads as TGTGCCAGCAGTGGGCAGGGGGCAATGGGTGAAAAACTGTTTTTT.

The gene calls are TRBV9 and TRBJ2-5, with 7 nucleotides matching TRBD2. J was trimmed by 0 bases and V by 4 bases; bases with no gene match: 9. The CDR3 spans 16 residues. Germline V gene lookup returns CDR1 SGDLS and CDR2 YYNGEE. This chain's CDR3 is CASSLQSGLNQETQYF. The CDR3 DNA reads as TGTGCCAGCAGCCTCCAGTCGGGACTAAACCAAGAGACCCAGTACTTC.

This clone was counted a few times. The chain recombines TRBV7-8 with TRBJ1-1; D remains ambiguous. The CDR3 is 13 residues long. Germline V gene data show CDR1 as SGHVS and CDR2 as FQNEAQ. V lost 5 bases to trimming and J lost 4 bases, with 11 bases between them. The CDR3 loop reads CASSPPGSTEAFF. CDR3 DNA sequence: TGTGCCAGCAGCCCCCCTGGTAGCACTGAAGCTTTCTTT.